This T cell receptor beta chain was documented in a study of T cell clusters in autoimmune cytopenias. This clonotype is identified as medium-sized from frequency. The germline V gene encodes CDR1 MNHEY and CDR2 SVGEGT. The CDR3 length is 15 residues. TRB was amplified by touch-down multiplex PCR, primer pools A and B combined. TCRdb reworked the multiplex PCR reads into one entry per CDR3 protein, no DNA. This sample's clone table lists some 11,000 distinct CDR3 sequences. Tens of thousands of genome equivalents of blood DNA were amplified for TRB. These same records also appear under a second study, on T cell repertoires in aging, cancer and after chemotherapy. From that second work: Compared with age-matched healthy donors, untreated hematological or solid cancer patients showed higher blood TCR clonality. Immunological memory after chemotherapy cannot be judged from the repertoire data.

This receptor was taken from a human donor in good health. This chain connects TRBV6-2 or TRBV6-3 to TRBJ2-1; TCRdb picks TRBD2, but there is no DNA to check that call. Specimen: peripheral blood. This chain's CDR3 is CASTGGLSSYNEQFF.